This T cell receptor (beta chain) emerged from a study of vaccination and CD4 T cells after COVID-19. At the Johns Hopkins FTIC core, DNA taken from cultured CD4+ T cells was sequenced by way of the Oncomine TCR Beta short-read assay. Using its own MiXCR run on the PCR reads, TCRdb lists one record per CDR3 protein. Of about 14,000 distinct CDR3 sequences listed, 50% to 60% are singletons. Treatment of the sample: approximately nine-day PBMC culture with coronavirus spike peptide pools or control peptides (ViraFEST assay). Only a few counts were recorded for this clonotype. Its target is unknown. The receptor's source is a human donor who had recovered from COVID-19. Sequenced sample: CD4+ T cells from blood, cultured in vitro.

Here the CDR3 DNA reads TGTGCCAGCAGTTACTCGGGACAGGGGGCCCAGCCCCAGCATTTT. It codes for CASSYSGQGAQPQHF. The chain uses TRBV6-5 and TRBJ1-5, with TRBD1 matching 12 bases. Trimming removed 0 bases from V and 7 bases from J; junction bases left unmatched: 1. CDR1 and CDR2 from the germline V gene are MNHEY and SVGAGI. This CDR3 region has 15 residues.